This entry features one T cell receptor beta chain sequence. Its matching antigen is unknown. Donors consisted of healthy bone marrow donors. The sample is drawn from a study of cytomegalovirus exposure and HLA in healthy donors. Whole-study findings and limits: Later, TCR association rates were found to vary by HLA locus, highest for DRB1 and lowest for HLA-C. Data from an earlier analysis indicated that most TCR beta V segments were productive either about 87% or about 30% of the time. In a later analysis, V- and J-gene trimming of beta chains associated with a DCLRE1C missense variant, replicated independently.

Primers: 60 Vbeta forward and 13 Jbeta reverse. Profiled with immunoSEQ multiplex PCR; TCRdb holds only in-frame clones, not every one. The data show 200,000 or so clones, roughly four fifths seen once. This clonotype was obtained from a boy aged 2 to 10 in good health and CMV-seronegative. Material for sequencing was PBMCs.

CDR3 coding DNA: TGTGCCAGCAGTTGGACTAGCGGGCTGCCCGGGGAGCTGTTTTTT. It is translated as CASSWTSGLPGELFF. The V gene is TRBV6-1, the J gene TRBJ2-2, with TRBD2 identical over 11 bases. The germline CDR1 and CDR2 sequences are MNHNS and SASEGT. The ends lost 5 bases at V and 6 bases at J; junction bases unmatched: 5. The length of the CDR3 is 15 residues.